The T cell receptor (beta chain) under discussion was sequenced for a study of blood T cells in healthy people across ages. Findings and limits, study-wide: PBMCs left unsorted prevented a conclusive naive versus antigen-experienced comparison. Nothing was known about donor CMV status, and this possibly confounded expanded clonotype changes. Higher diversity and more naive CD4+ cells were features of long-lived donors, compared to aged donors.

To note about this clonotype: The antigen remains undetermined.

It was with a sample-barcoded 5' primer and a J-beta primer mix that a second PCR of about 7 to 12 cycles was run. TCRdb reprocessed the 5' RACE reads via MiXCR and lists one record per CDR3 protein. The sample lists about a million distinct CDR3 sequences, just over 50% occurring once. J gave up 0 bases and V 8 bases, and 6 bases lay outside the gene matches. Germline CDR1 and CDR2: SNHLY and FYNNEI. This CDR3 spans 14 amino acids. Material: blood. The sequence came from a woman aged 55-70 years in good health. The chain combines TRBV2 with TRBJ2-7; 8 bases are a match to TRBD2. Here the CDR3 reads CASDEAGVSYEQYF. As DNA, the CDR3 is TGTGCCAGCGATGAAGCGGGAGTCTCCTACGAGCAGTACTTC.